This is a list of T cell receptor beta chains from one sample in a study of a mutant IDH1 vaccine in newly diagnosed glioma. The table came from immunoSEQ multiplex PCR; TCRdb's copy has only in-frame clones and leaves some out. The sample has tens of thousands of clones, approximately 80% seen once; the top ten hold approximately 20%. The sample in question was PBMCs, obtained from a glioma patient treated with radiotherapy, temozolomide or both. These receptors all stem from a young man with glioma. Each CDR3 is given with its conserved first and last residue.

cdr3_length: 15; j_call: TRBJ1-4; v_call: TRBV28; cdr3_aa: CASSFPGQNSEKLFF
cdr3_length: 15; j_call: TRBJ2-3; v_call: TRBV4-1; cdr3_aa: CASSQGWRDTDTQYF
cdr3_length: 16; j_call: TRBJ1-1; v_call: TRBV5-6; cdr3_aa: CAGGVGQGGMASEAFF
cdr3_length: 13; j_call: TRBJ1-2; v_call: TRBV13; cdr3_aa: CASSHGAGNGYTF
cdr3_length: 13; j_call: TRBJ2-7; v_call: TRBV9; cdr3_aa: CASSPPGSYEQYF
cdr3_length: 11; j_call: TRBJ2-1; v_call: TRBV15; cdr3_aa: CATSGYNEQFF
cdr3_length: 11; j_call: TRBJ1-1; v_call: TRBV20-1; cdr3_aa: CSAEGQVEAFF
cdr3_length: 12; j_call: TRBJ1-5; v_call: TRBV28; cdr3_aa: CASSFRVQPQHF
cdr3_length: 15; j_call: TRBJ1-2; v_call: TRBV5-6; cdr3_aa: CASSLVGRTTGGYTF
cdr3_length: 13; j_call: TRBJ2-7; v_call: TRBV7-9; cdr3_aa: CASSLRDRVEQYF
cdr3_length: 15; j_call: TRBJ1-2; v_call: TRBV19; cdr3_aa: CASSIGHGSSYGYTF
cdr3_length: 14; j_call: TRBJ2-7; v_call: TRBV5-6; cdr3_aa: CASSPRGPHYEQYF
cdr3_length: 15; j_call: TRBJ2-1; v_call: TRBV30; cdr3_aa: CAWSHGTGVYNEQFF